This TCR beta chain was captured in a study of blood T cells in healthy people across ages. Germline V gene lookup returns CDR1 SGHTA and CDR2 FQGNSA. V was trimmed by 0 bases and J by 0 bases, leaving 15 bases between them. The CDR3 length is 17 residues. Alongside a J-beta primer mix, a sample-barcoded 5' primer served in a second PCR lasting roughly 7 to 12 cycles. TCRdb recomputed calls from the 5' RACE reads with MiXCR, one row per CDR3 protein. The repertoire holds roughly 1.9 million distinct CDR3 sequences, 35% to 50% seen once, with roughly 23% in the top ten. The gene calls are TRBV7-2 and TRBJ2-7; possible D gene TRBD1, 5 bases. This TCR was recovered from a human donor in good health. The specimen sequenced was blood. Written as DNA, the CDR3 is TGTGCCAGCAGCTTAGCCCCGGACACCAGAAGCTCCTACGAGCAGTACTTC. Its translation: CASSLAPDTRSSYEQYF.